Shown below are 19 T cell receptor beta chains from a single sample sequenced in a study of blood T cell repertoires in COVID-19. The protocol was immunoSEQ multiplex PCR, while the TCRdb copy is restricted to in-frame clones and leaves out a portion. The data hold 52,000 or so clones, with almost 90% observed a single time. Sequenced sample: peripheral blood. The receptors derive from a man between 60 and 75 years old with active COVID-19.

The V and J genes are TRBV18 and TRBJ1-2; 8 bases are shared with TRBD1. CDR3 size: 17 residues. V shed 2 bases, J shed 6 bases, and the junction held 14 bases outside the gene matches. Germline CDR1 is KGHSH and CDR2 is LQKENI. The CDR3 reads CASSPSVQGALYDGYTF. Here the CDR3 DNA reads TGTGCCAGCTCACCAAGTGTGCAGGGGGCATTGTATGATGGCTACACCTTC. The complete variable domain, with remaining parts taken from reference TRBV18 and TRBJ1-2, reads NAGVMQNPRHLVRRRGQEARLRCSPMKGHSHVYWYRQLPEEGLKFMVYLQKENIIDESGMPKERFSAEFPKEGPSILRIQQVVRGDSAAYFCASSPSVQGALYDGYTFGSGTRLTVV.

The gene calls are TRBV3-1 (or the pseudogene TRBV3-2) and TRBJ2-7, with D perhaps TRBD1 (6 bases). The V and J ends lost 1 base and 3 bases respectively, with 13 bases between them. Germline assignment: CDR1 LGHDT and CDR2 YNNKEL (reference sequence). The CDR3 length is 15 residues. CDR3 DNA sequence: TGTGCCAGCAGCCAAGGAGTGGGGGCCCGCTACGAGCAGTACTTC. Translation gives CASSQGVGARYEQYF.

The CDR3 region has the DNA TGTGCCAGCGCTACAGGGGCCTACGAGCAGTACTTC. Translation: CASATGAYEQYF. The rearrangement joins TRBV27 to TRBJ2-7; 7 bases line up with TRBD1. The CDR3 is 12 amino acids. Germline CDR1 and CDR2: MNHEY and SMNVEV (reference sequence). The V segment lost 8 bases and the J segment 2 bases; nucleotides outside the gene matches: 3.

The chain has TRBV4-1 and TRBJ1-3; D possibly corresponds to TRBD1 (5 bases). In germline, CDR1 is MGHRA, CDR2 YSYEKL. The CDR3 consists of 16 residues. With 3 bases removed from V and 4 bases from J, the gap between germline ends came to 16 bases. CDR3: CASSHPSHDRGNTIYF. CDR3 bases: TGCGCCAGCAGCCACCCTTCCCACGACAGAGGAAACACCATATATTTT.

This clone showed up just a few times. The J gene is TRBJ1-1, the V gene TRBV28; 10 nucleotides agree with TRBD1. This CDR3 is built from 16 residues. CDR1 and CDR2 (germline): MDHEN, SYDVKM. Trimming cost V 6 bases and J 0 bases; bases outside gene matches: 7. The CDR3 DNA reads as TGTGCCAGCAGCTCGGGACAGGGGTGGATGAACACTGAAGCTTTCTTT. Translated: CASSSGQGWMNTEAFF.

The chain recombines TRBV3-1 (or the pseudogene TRBV3-2) with TRBJ2-7; D gene unclear. Between the trimmed V and J ends, which lost 3 bases and 3 bases, there was a span of 9 bases. The CDR3 consists of 13 residues. CDR1 LGHDT and CDR2 YNNKEL come from the germline V gene (reference sequence). CDR3 protein: CASSHGGHYEQYF. The CDR3 DNA follows: TGTGCCAGCAGCCACGGCGGCCACTACGAGCAGTACTTC.

This clone was detected a few times. V usage is TRBV5-1 and J usage is TRBJ2-1, with a tentative D call TRBD2 (6 bases). V shed 4 bases and J shed 0 bases, with 11 bases lying between them. From germline, CDR1 is SGHRS and CDR2 YFSETQ. The length of the CDR3 is 15 residues. The CDR3 nucleotides are TGCGCCAGCAGCCTAGCGCGAAGCTCCTACAATGAGCAGTTCTTC. Translating it yields CASSLARSSYNEQFF.

This CDR3 reads CAISGGQGENTEAFF. CDR3 nucleotide sequence: TGTGCCATCAGCGGGGGACAGGGGGAGAACACTGAAGCTTTCTTT. The J gene is TRBJ1-1, the V gene TRBV10-3; 11 bases align to TRBD1. The CDR3 contains 15 residues. J lost 1 base, V lost 6 bases, and 4 bases had no gene match. Germline loops: CDR1 ENHRY, CDR2 SYGVKD.

This clone was recorded once. The chain carries TRBV15 and TRBJ2-3; TRBD2 agrees at 14 bases. The germline V gene has CDR1 LNHNV and CDR2 YYDKDF (reference sequence). The CDR3 length is 17 residues. V trimming: 4 bases; J trimming: 3 bases; junction bases outside the gene matches: 6. The CDR3 DNA reads as TGTGCCACCAGCATTCGAGGGACTAGCGGGAGAACAGATACGCAGTATTTT. Protein product: CATSIRGTSGRTDTQYF.

About this clone itself: One junction end disagrees with the germline gene, perhaps due to a read error. The rearrangement uses TRBV5-1 and TRBJ2-5; perhaps TRBD1 as D (5 bases). There are 16 residues in the CDR3. Germline V gives CDR1 SGHRS, CDR2 YFSETQ. The CDR3 is CASGLTPGWYQETQYF. CDR3 nucleotides: TGCGCCAGCGGCTTAACTCCAGGGTGGTACCAAGAGACCCAGTACTTC. The full variable domain, its missing parts supplied by reference TRBV5-1 and TRBJ2-5, is KAGVTQTPRYLIKTRGQQVTLSCSPISGHRSVSWYQQTPGQGLQFLFEYFSETQRNKGNFPGRFSGRQFSNSRSEMNVSTLELGDSALYLCASGLTPGWYQETQYFGPGTRLLVL.

The chain recombines TRBV15 with TRBJ2-3, with D unresolved. Germline V gene lookup returns CDR1 LNHNV and CDR2 YYDKDF (reference sequence). CDR3 length: 13 residues. V dropped 0 bases and J dropped 5 bases, with 6 bases sitting between them. The CDR3 DNA follows: TGTGCCACCAGCAGAGATGTAAAAGATACGCAGTATTTT. Its protein is CATSRDVKDTQYF.

The V call is TRBV9, the J call TRBJ2-3; TRBD2 agrees at 8 bases. There are 15 residues in the CDR3. The V gene's germline CDR1 is SGDLS and CDR2 YYNGEE. The ends lost 0 bases at V and 1 base at J; junction bases unmatched: 1. CDR3: CASSVVTSGTDTQYF. The CDR3 bases are TGTGCCAGCAGCGTAGTGACTAGCGGCACAGATACGCAGTATTTT.

V is TRBV9 and J is TRBJ1-3; possible D gene TRBD1, 6 bases. This CDR3 is built from 14 residues. The V end was cut by 0 bases, the J end by 6 bases, with 10 bases between. Germline CDR1 reads SGDLS; CDR2 reads YYNGEE. The CDR3 coding sequence is TGTGCCAGCAGCGTAGATCTGGGGGCAAACACCATATATTTT. Translating gives CASSVDLGANTIYF.

This chain links TRBV5-1 with TRBJ2-5; D is ambiguous. Deletions cut 0 bases from V and 5 bases from J, with 5 bases between. CDR1 and CDR2 from the germline V gene are SGHRS and YFSETQ. The CDR3 length is 12 residues. The CDR3 coding sequence is TGCGCCAGCAGCTTGGCCTTTGAGACCCAGTACTTC. Translating gives CASSLAFETQYF.

The gene calls are TRBV9 and TRBJ2-7; TRBD2 matches at 8 bases. Trimming cost V 7 bases and J 4 bases; bases outside gene matches: 19. This CDR3 comprises 17 residues. The V gene's germline CDR1 is SGDLS and CDR2 YYNGEE. CDR3 in amino acids: CASVFPTGGRITYEQYF. Here the CDR3 DNA reads TGTGCCAGCGTATTTCCGACGGGCGGGAGGATAACTTACGAGCAGTACTTC.

The chain couples TRBV27 to TRBJ2-7; 9 bases match TRBD2. The J segment lost 3 bases and the V segment lost 6 bases, leaving 6 bases of the junction unmatched. CDR1 and CDR2 (germline): MNHEY, SMNVEV (reference sequence). This CDR3 region has 14 residues. CDR3 region: CASRIAGADYEQYF. The CDR3 nucleotides are TGTGCCAGCAGAATAGCGGGAGCAGACTACGAGCAGTACTTC.

This rearrangement joins TRBV27 to TRBJ1-1; D might be TRBD1 (6 bases). CDR1 is MNHEY and CDR2 is SMNVEV in the germline V gene (reference sequence). This CDR3 is 13 amino acids long. The V gene lost 0 bases and the J gene lost 4 bases, with 6 bases spanning the gap. The CDR3 DNA sequence: TGTGCCAGCAGTTTATCAGGGGGCACTGAAGCTTTCTTT. Its translation: CASSLSGGTEAFF.

The CDR3 sequence is CASSVEGTSGNEQFF. The CDR3 DNA is TGTGCCAGCAGCGTAGAAGGGACTAGCGGGAATGAGCAGTTCTTC. The genes are TRBV9 and TRBJ2-1; 12 bases agree with TRBD2. The CDR3 runs 15 residues. After removal of 0 bases from V and 7 bases from J, the junction contained 2 bases not matched to a gene. Per the germline V gene, CDR1 is SGDLS and CDR2 is YYNGEE.

The chain joins TRBV9 to TRBJ2-1; 7 bases match TRBD2. The CDR3 runs 14 residues. Trimming took 4 bases from V and 6 from J; bases not matched to a gene: 7. CDR1 SGDLS and CDR2 YYNGEE come from the germline V gene. CDR3 nucleotide sequence: TGTGCCAGCAGCCCTTACCGGGGGGTCAATGAGCAGTTCTTC. This sequence encodes CASSPYRGVNEQFF.